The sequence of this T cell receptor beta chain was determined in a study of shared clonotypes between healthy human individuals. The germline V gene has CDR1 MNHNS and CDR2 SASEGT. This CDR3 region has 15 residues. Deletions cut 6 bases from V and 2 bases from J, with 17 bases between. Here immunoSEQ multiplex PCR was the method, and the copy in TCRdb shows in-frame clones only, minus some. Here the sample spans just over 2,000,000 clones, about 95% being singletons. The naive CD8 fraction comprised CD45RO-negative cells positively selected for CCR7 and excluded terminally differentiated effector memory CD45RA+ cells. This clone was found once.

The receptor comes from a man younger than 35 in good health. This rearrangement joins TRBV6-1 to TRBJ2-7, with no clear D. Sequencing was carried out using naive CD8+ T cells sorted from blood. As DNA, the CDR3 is TGTGCCAGCAGCCCCCCCCCGGGCCAAGCCTACGAGCAGTACTTC. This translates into CASSPPPGQAYEQYF.